A single sample is the source of the 8 T cell receptor beta chains below, sequenced in a study of breast tumors, draining lymph nodes, adjacent tissues. Samples came from axillary lymph nodes draining the breast cancer. TCRdb re-called the multiplex PCR reads with MiXCR, one entry per CDR3 protein. The top ten hold roughly 2% of the sample, which has some 120,000 distinct CDR3 sequences, around 20% seen once. The sequencing input was axillary lymph node tissue. The receptors come from a female donor with breast cancer. Some clones in this sample may be carry-over from other donors' samples.

This clonotype came up many times. The J gene is TRBJ2-7, the V gene TRBV20-1; 11 positions agree with TRBD2. Germline CDR1 reads DFQATT; CDR2 reads SNEGSKA (reference sequence). The CDR3 is 16 residues long. The junction had 9 bases not matched to a gene; V was cut back by 0 bases and J by 5 bases. The CDR3 DNA reads as TGCAGTGCTAGAGATGTGACTAGCGGGACTATCCACGAGCAGTACTTC. Residues: CSARDVTSGTIHEQYF.

This clonotype came up a few times. The J gene is TRBJ2-3, the V gene TRBV18; TRBD1 matches at 8 bases. Germline CDR1 and CDR2: KGHSH and LQKENI. The junction had 6 bases not matched to a gene; V was cut back by 3 bases and J by 1 base. This CDR3 has 16 amino acids. The CDR3 sequence is CASSPFGTGGTDTQYF. Here the CDR3 DNA reads TGTGCCAGCTCACCTTTCGGGACAGGCGGCACAGATACGCAGTATTTT.

This rearrangement joins TRBV5-4 to TRBJ1-2, with 9 bases lining up with TRBD1. This CDR3 comprises 15 residues. Looked up from germline, CDR1 is SGHNT and CDR2 is YYREEE (reference sequence). J gave up 1 base and V 4 bases, and 5 bases lay outside the gene matches. The CDR3 spells CASSPGTGINYGYTF. As DNA, the CDR3 is TGTGCCAGCAGCCCCGGGACAGGGATTAACTATGGCTACACCTTC.

V usage is TRBV19 and J usage is TRBJ1-5; no clear D. The V gene's germline CDR1 is LNHDA and CDR2 SQIVND (reference sequence). The CDR3 runs to 14 residues. V lost 5 bases to trimming and J lost 2 bases, with 10 bases between them. In DNA form, the CDR3 reads TGTGCCAGTAGTGGAGGGTACGGCAATCAGCCCCAGCATTTT. It yields the protein CASSGGYGNQPQHF.

Worth noting for this clonotype: This may be a read error: a much more frequent sequence differs by one nucleotide. The chain employs TRBV29-1 and TRBJ2-5; TRBD1 agrees at 11 bases. Per germline, CDR1 SQVTM and CDR2 ANQGSEA. This CDR3 is built from 17 residues. This CDR3 is CSVTDPPDRGRVETRYF. CDR3 bases: TGCAGCGTAACCGACCCCCCGGACAGGGGGCGGGTGGAGACCCGGTACTTC.

Remarks on this clonotype: One base away lies a much larger clone, so this may be a sequencing read error. The chain couples TRBV6-4 to TRBJ1-2; D remains ambiguous. Germline V CDR1 and CDR2: MRHNA, SNTAGT. This CDR3 has 14 residues. V dropped 8 bases and J dropped 1 base, with 14 bases sitting between them. CDR3: CASRPGSFNYGYTF. The CDR3 DNA reads as TGTGCCAGCCGTCCTGGCAGCTTTAACTATGGCTACACCTTC.

At least ten counts were recorded for this clonotype. V is TRBV12-3 or TRBV12-4 and J is TRBJ1-5, with D unclear. The CDR3 has 14 amino acids. Trimming shortened V by 4 bases and J by 2 bases, and 9 bases separated the two germline ends. The CDR3 sequence is CASSSGLGNQPQHF. The CDR3 DNA reads as TGTGCCAGCAGTTCGGGGTTAGGCAATCAGCCCCAGCATTTT.

Remarks on this clonotype: A clone one base away is much larger, so this may be a read error. The CDR3 loop is CASRWAGMGDTQHF. The CDR3 coding sequence is TGTGCCAGCAGGTGGGCGGGGATGGGAGATACGCAGCATTTT. The chain joins TRBV6-1 to TRBJ2-3; D gene ambiguous. The DNA end lines up better with TRBJ1-5; the J call may be wrong. The CDR3 totals 14 residues. Per germline, CDR1 MNHNS and CDR2 SASEGT.